This TCR beta chain was observed in a study of PD-L1 blockade in urothelial cancer. The wider study: Males with urothelial cancer arising in the bladder constituted most of the 29 patients. The patients had undergone anywhere from 0 to 3 prior chemotherapy regimens. The median T cell count in blood samples was 140,000 to 150,000.

To note about this clone: The antigen is undetermined.

Notes on the study in general: Pretreatment TCR clonality in blood, when below the median, was predictive of better survival.

V lost 3 bases, J lost 17 bases, and 13 bases stayed unmatched. The CDR3 is 14 residues long. The germline V gene encodes CDR1 SEHNR and CDR2 FQNEAQ (reference sequence). TCRdb's table, derived via immunoSEQ multiplex PCR, lists solely in-frame clones and lacks some. The table records about 37,000 clones, 82% of them present only once. This clonotype was sampled from a man in his fifties or sixties with urothelial cancer. The sequences come from PBMCs, collected around atezolizumab (anti-PD-L1) treatment. J is TRBJ1-6 and V is TRBV7-9; 7 nucleotides align to TRBD1. As DNA, the CDR3 is TGTGCCAGCAGCTTGGGGACAGAAGAATGGGGGGTCCACTTT. It specifies CASSLGTEEWGVHF.